Presented here are 10 T cell receptor beta chains from one specimen sequenced in a study of T-cell reconstitution after alpha-beta-depleted transplantation in children (TCRdb year 2016). Library preparation employed PCR. Sequencing took place on an Illumina HiSeq 2500. To normalize quantification of the TCRbeta repertoire, the TCR libraries were built with molecular barcoding that relied on unique molecular identifiers. TCRdb redid the processing of the public reads, applying fastp at Q25 and MiXCR, and retained in-frame beta chains. Under each unique CDR3 protein, matching rows form one entry showing the most common genes and DNA. The sample yields hundreds of thousands of distinct CDR3 sequences; more than 20% were counted once. 11% to 15% of the sample belongs to the ten largest clones. Reading the label with the study, this specimen's treatment or condition is: allogeneic hematopoietic cell transplantation with graft depleted of TCRalphabeta T cells and CD19 B cells.

The source material was PBMCs, mostly from graft donor cells, sampled 360 days after TCRalphabeta/CD19-depleted stem cell transplant. All receptors derive from a boy under two years old who had a stem cell transplant for acute myeloid leukemia, so the T cells may come from the graft donor.

This clonotype has ten or more counts. This chain connects TRBV6-5 to TRBJ2-7; 7 positions agree with TRBD1. The CDR3 consists of 14 residues. Germline trimming cut 4 bases from V and 5 bases from J; bases unmatched to any gene: 8. The V gene's germline CDR1 is MNHEY and CDR2 SVGAGI. The DNA for the CDR3 is TGTGCCAGCAGTTCCCACGACAGGGCCCACGAGCAGTACGTC. Its translation is CASSSHDRAHEQYV.

CDR3 nucleotides: TGCAGTGCTAGAGTGCCGGGGGTCTATAATTCACCCCTCCACTTT. Encoded protein: CSARVPGVYNSPLHF. This chain uses TRBV20-1 with TRBJ1-6; D possibly corresponds to TRBD1 (5 bases). This CDR3 spans 15 amino acids. CDR1 and CDR2 (germline): DFQATT, SNEGSKA (reference sequence). The V gene lost 1 base and the J gene lost 3 bases, with 10 bases spanning the gap.

This clonotype was counted ten times or more. This chain's CDR3 is CASSSPGQGKNEQYF. CDR3 DNA: TGTGCCAGCAGTTCCCCGGGACAGGGGAAGAACGAGCAGTACTTC. The chain couples TRBV12-3 or TRBV12-4 to TRBJ2-7; 10 bases are shared with TRBD1. The CDR3 consists of 15 residues. The V gene end was trimmed by 4 bases and the J gene end by 5 bases; junction bases not matched to a gene: 8.

This clonotype was seen a few times. This chain uses TRBV20-1 with TRBJ1-1; tentatively, D is TRBD1 (5 bases). The CDR3 loop spans 12 amino acids. CDR1 and CDR2 (germline): DFQATT, SNEGSKA (reference sequence). The V gene lost 3 bases and the J gene lost 7 bases, with 12 bases spanning the gap. CDR3 amino acids: CSARTAGGEAFF. CDR3 coding DNA: TGCAGTGCTAGGACAGCCGGGGGTGAAGCTTTCTTT.

This clonotype was counted many times. A read error may account for a junction end that differs from germline. The chain joins TRBV7-2 to TRBJ2-7, with D unresolved. Germline CDR1 SGHTA, CDR2 FQGNSA. There are 14 residues in the CDR3. The CDR3 loop is CASSFATGSDEQYF. CDR3 nucleotide sequence: TGTGCCAGCAGCTTCGCCACGGGCTCCGACGAGCAGTACTTC.

CDR3 amino acids: CSVMRTGSNQPQHF. CDR3 in DNA: TGCAGTGTTATGCGGACGGGTAGCAATCAGCCCCAGCATTTT. The chain uses TRBV20-1 and TRBJ1-5, with unresolved D. CDR1 is DFQATT and CDR2 is SNEGSKA in the germline V gene (reference sequence). Trimming cost V 7 bases and J 0 bases, with 13 bases left between them. The CDR3 is made up of 14 amino acids.

A few counts support this clonotype. The chain uses TRBV7-9 and TRBJ2-5; D might be TRBD2 (5 bases). The germline V and J ends were trimmed by 2 bases and 4 bases, with 11 bases remaining between them. Per the germline V gene, CDR1 is SEHNR and CDR2 is FQNEAQ (reference sequence). CDR3 length equals 14 residues. CDR3 sequence reads: CASSLTHGIETQYF. The CDR3 DNA sequence: TGTGCCAGCAGCTTAACCCACGGGATAGAGACCCAGTACTTC.

This clonotype was observed a handful of times. This chain links TRBV6-2 or TRBV6-3 with TRBJ1-2, with D perhaps TRBD1 (6 bases). Trimming left V 6 bases short and J 4 bases short, with 18 bases between. The CDR3 spans 15 residues. Germline values: CDR1 MNHEY, CDR2 SVGEGT. CDR3 amino acids: CASSMSGTPPYGYTF. CDR3 coding DNA: TGTGCCAGCAGCATGTCCGGGACACCCCCCTATGGCTACACCTTC.

The J gene is TRBJ2-7, the V gene TRBV10-3, with 9 bases matching TRBD1. Germline assignment: CDR1 ENHRY and CDR2 SYGVKD. The J segment lost 7 bases and the V segment lost 2 bases, leaving 3 bases of the junction unmatched. This CDR3 has 13 residues. The DNA of the CDR3 is TGTGCCATCAGTGAGAACAGGGGGCGAGAGCAGTACGTC. This codes for CAISENRGREQYV.

This clonotype was detected a few times. The V and J genes are TRBV15 and TRBJ2-5; D gene unclear. The V gene lost 8 bases and the J gene lost 5 bases, with 12 bases spanning the gap. The CDR3 has 12 amino acids. Germline loops: CDR1 LNHNV, CDR2 YYDKDF (reference sequence). CDR3 sequence reads: CATGPVGETQYF. CDR3 DNA sequence: TGTGCCACCGGCCCGGTTGGGGAGACCCAGTACTTC. The variable domain in full, completed from reference TRBV15 and TRBJ2-5, reads DAMVIQNPRYQVTQFGKPVTLSCSQTLNHNVMYWYQQKSSQAPKLLFHYYDKDFNNEADTPDNFQSRRPNTSFCFLDIRSPGLGDTAMYLCATGPVGETQYFGPGTRLLVL.